Below are 20 T cell receptor beta chains sequenced from a single sample in a study of cytomegalovirus exposure and HLA in healthy donors. 60 Vbeta and 13 Jbeta primers were used in PCR. The assay was immunoSEQ multiplex PCR, and TCRdb's table has in-frame clones only and misses some. The sample shows 80,000 or so clones, about four fifths of them seen only once. The material sequenced was PBMCs. These TCRs come from a man between 35 and 55 years old in good health and CMV-seronegative.

This clone was found once. The chain carries TRBV4-3 and TRBJ2-6; weak D call: TRBD1 (5 bases). This CDR3 has 16 residues. V was pared by 5 bases and J by 0 bases, with 11 bases between. Germline CDR1 reads LGHNA; CDR2 reads YSLEER. The CDR3 coding sequence is TGCGCCAGCAGCTTTACACAGGCCTCTGGGGCCAACGTCCTGACTTTC. It translates to CASSFTQASGANVLTF.

This clone was found once. The chain combines TRBV7-3 with TRBJ2-2, with 9 bases lining up with TRBD1. Germline V gene sequence: CDR1 SGHTA, CDR2 FQGTGA. V lost 5 bases, J lost 4 bases, and 5 bases stayed unmatched. This CDR3 contains 15 residues. This CDR3 reads CASSVDRGSTGELFF. For the CDR3, the DNA is TGTGCCAGCAGCGTCGACAGGGGGAGCACCGGGGAGCTGTTTTTT.

The chain employs TRBV6-6 and TRBJ2-6, with D possibly matching TRBD1 (5 bases). The CDR3 has 15 residues. Per the germline V gene, CDR1 is MNHNY and CDR2 is SVGAGI (reference sequence). The ends were cut back, 2 bases at V and 2 bases at J, with 7 bases in the middle. CDR3 protein: CASSYDSPGANVLTF. The CDR3 DNA reads TGTGCCAGCAGTTACGACAGTCCTGGGGCCAACGTCCTGACTTTC.

The chain uses TRBV11-3 and TRBJ2-2; 7 bases fit TRBD1. V shed 4 bases and J 1 base; nucleotides not matched to a gene: 6. The CDR3 loop spans 16 amino acids. Germline CDR1 is SGHNT and CDR2 is YENEEA. This CDR3 reads CASSSTGTVNTGELFF. Written as DNA, the CDR3 is TGTGCCAGCAGCTCCACCGGGACAGTGAACACCGGGGAGCTGTTTTTT.

This clone came up once. The junction does not match germline at one end; this may be a read error. CDR3 residues: CSSSLVEVNTEAFF. CDR3 bases: TGTTCCAGCAGCTTAGTAGAGGTGAACACTGAAGCTTTCTTT. The chain employs TRBV7-9 and TRBJ1-1; D gene unclear. Germline V gives CDR1 SEHNR, CDR2 FQNEAQ (reference sequence). The CDR3 totals 14 residues.

The chain has TRBV4-3 and TRBJ2-3; 8 bases match TRBD2. The CDR3 spans 17 residues. Germline V gives CDR1 LGHNA, CDR2 YSLEER. Trimming at V came to 1 base and at J to 0 bases, leaving 6 bases not matched to a gene. CDR3 DNA sequence: TGCGCCAGCAGCCAAGCCCCGCTAGCGGGCAGCACAGATACGCAGTATTTT. This sequence encodes CASSQAPLAGSTDTQYF.

The J gene is TRBJ2-3, the V gene TRBV6-4; TRBD1 might be the D (6 bases). CDR1 and CDR2 from the germline V gene are MRHNA and SNTAGT. The germline V and J ends were trimmed by 6 bases and 9 bases, with 16 bases remaining between them. The CDR3 spans 13 residues. The CDR3 DNA follows: TGTGCCAGCAGCCCACAGGGCAGCAGGACGCAGTATTTT. As protein: CASSPQGSRTQYF.

This clone was observed a single time. The chain employs TRBV7-6 and TRBJ2-2; D perhaps matches TRBD1 (6 bases). V was pared by 4 bases and J by 4 bases, with 10 bases between. The CDR3 is 14 residues long. CDR1 and CDR2 (germline): SGHVS, FNYEAQ. CDR3 sequence: CASSWDTSTGELFF. The CDR3 bases are TGTGCCAGCAGCTGGGACACATCCACCGGGGAGCTGTTTTTT.

This clone was observed once. The rearrangement joins TRBV6-6 to TRBJ1-6, with a weak D call TRBD1 (5 bases). Trimming left V 5 bases short and J 5 bases short, with 10 bases between. Germline V lookup: CDR1 MNHNY, CDR2 SVGAGI (reference sequence). This CDR3 is 14 amino acids long. The CDR3 reads CASSDPGDNSPLHF. DNA for the CDR3: TGTGCCAGCAGTGATCCGGGGGATAATTCACCCCTCCACTTT.

The genes are TRBV16 and TRBJ2-1, with 9 bases that match TRBD1. The CDR3 runs 16 residues. CDR1 and CDR2 from the germline V gene are KGHSY and FQNENV. The J segment lost 6 bases and the V segment lost 1 base, leaving 7 bases of the junction unmatched. CDR3 sequence: CASSQFRDRAANEQFF. The CDR3 DNA sequence: TGTGCCAGCAGCCAATTCCGGGACAGGGCTGCCAATGAGCAGTTCTTC.

This chain joins TRBV7-9 and TRBJ2-1; 7 bases line up with TRBD1. The CDR3 extends over 15 amino acids. V shed 2 bases, J shed 9 bases, and the junction held 10 bases outside the gene matches. Germline-derived CDR1 and CDR2 are SEHNR and FQNEAQ (reference sequence). In DNA, the CDR3 is TGTGCCAGCAGCTTACTGAGGGGGCCTATGGTTGAGCAGTTCTTC. Its protein product is CASSLLRGPMVEQFF.

This sequence joins TRBV27 and TRBJ1-1; D uncertain. V lost 7 bases and J 1 base, leaving 10 bases between the germline ends. The CDR3 has 13 amino acids. Germline CDR1 and CDR2: MNHEY and SMNVEV (reference sequence). CDR3 in DNA: TGTGCCAGCACCCCGGGAGGGAACACTGAAGCTTTCTTT. Translating gives CASTPGGNTEAFF.

The rearrangement uses TRBV27 and TRBJ1-2, with TRBD1 matching 10 bases. The CDR3 length is 18 residues. Germline V gene sequence: CDR1 MNHEY, CDR2 SMNVEV (reference sequence). V shed 0 bases and J 4 bases; nucleotides not matched to a gene: 11. CDR3 in amino acids: CASSLSIAGTGVPYGYTF. The CDR3 DNA is TGTGCCAGCAGTTTATCGATAGCGGGGACAGGGGTCCCCTATGGCTACACCTTC.

CDR3 bases: TGCGCCAGCAGCCCCGGGACAGGGAGCTACGAGCAGTACTTC. This sequence encodes CASSPGTGSYEQYF. The V call is TRBV5-1, the J call TRBJ2-7, with TRBD1 identical over 9 bases. The V gene end was trimmed by 4 bases and the J gene end by 3 bases; junction bases not matched to a gene: 5. The CDR3 totals 14 residues. The germline CDR1 and CDR2 sequences are SGHRS and YFSETQ.

This clone was picked up one time. The chain has TRBV30 and TRBJ2-5; D might be TRBD1 (5 bases). Germline V gene lookup returns CDR1 GTSNPN and CDR2 SVGIG (reference sequence). CDR3 length: 13 amino acids. V was clipped by 2 bases and J by 7 bases, with 14 bases between them. The CDR3 DNA sequence: TGTGCCTGGAGTAATAGGGGATCCGGGACCCAGTACTTC. Translating gives CAWSNRGSGTQYF.

The V and J genes are TRBV6-6 and TRBJ2-7, with D possibly TRBD2 on 5 matching bases. Germline CDR1 reads MNHNY; CDR2 reads SVGAGI (reference sequence). CDR3 length: 13 residues. V lost 6 bases and J 0 bases, leaving 9 bases between the germline ends. CDR3 DNA sequence: TGTGCCAGCAGAGAAGGGAGCTCCTACGAGCAGTACTTC. Protein product: CASREGSSYEQYF.

The chain carries TRBV18 and TRBJ2-5, with D possibly TRBD2 on 6 matching bases. This CDR3 spans 15 amino acids. Trimming removed 2 bases at V and 5 bases at J, with 15 bases between. Germline V CDR1 and CDR2: KGHSH, LQKENI. The CDR3 protein is CASSPGGNKRETQYF. The CDR3 bases are TGTGCCAGCTCACCAGGGGGGAACAAGAGGGAGACCCAGTACTTC.

This sequence joins TRBV10-3 and TRBJ1-5; 7 positions agree with TRBD1. Germline V lookup: CDR1 ENHRY, CDR2 SYGVKD. Trimming cost V 4 bases and J 3 bases; bases outside gene matches: 3. This CDR3 has 14 residues. CDR3 sequence reads: CAISATGLNQPQHF. CDR3 coding DNA: TGTGCCATCAGTGCGACAGGGCTCAATCAGCCCCAGCATTTT.

The rearrangement joins TRBV7-2 to TRBJ1-5; no clear D. V was shortened by 5 bases and J by 8 bases, with 19 bases between the two germline ends. Looked up from germline, CDR1 is SGHTA and CDR2 is FQGNSA. The CDR3 totals 15 residues. The CDR3 coding sequence is TGTGCCAGCAGCGTAGACGTATCACGCGGGGAGCCCCAGCATTTT. Translation: CASSVDVSRGEPQHF.

This chain uses TRBV6-4 with TRBJ1-2; D ambiguous. This CDR3 contains 13 residues. V was pared by 6 bases and J by 2 bases, with 10 bases between. The germline V gene has CDR1 MRHNA and CDR2 SNTAGT. DNA for the CDR3: TGTGCCAGCAGGGGCCCGGCGAACTATGGCTACACCTTC. Protein product: CASRGPANYGYTF.